This entry concerns a single T cell receptor (beta chain). The junction and the germline gene differ at one end; a read error may be behind it. This sample also contains other DNA sequences that code for the same CDR3. The CDR3 is 12 residues long. The germline V gene encodes CDR1 SNHLY and CDR2 FYNNEI. The data were taken from a study of OX40 agonist ivuxolimab in advanced cancers. Sequencing used immunoSEQ multiplex PCR; TCRdb keeps in-frame clones, though not all of them. Altogether nearly 90,000 clones are present, about 86% being singletons, with the ten largest covering under 2%. The sampling schedule covered blood at baseline, cycle 4 day 1, and cycle 7 day 1.

This clonotype was obtained from an adult with an advanced solid tumor such as melanoma, head and neck, liver or kidney cancer. The V call is TRBV2, the J call TRBJ2-3; D uncertain. The sequencing here drew on CD4+ or CD8+ T cells sorted from blood, taken in a trial of the OX40 agonist ivuxolimab. The CDR3 sequence: CASMASTDTQYF. The DNA for the CDR3 is TGTGCTAGCATGGCTAGCACAGATACGCAGTATTTT. Full variable domain (remainder filled in from reference TRBV2 and TRBJ2-3): EPEVTQTPSHQVTQMGQEVILRCVPISNHLYFYWYRQILGQKVEFLVSFYNNEISEKSEIFDDQFSVERPDGSNFTLKIRSTKLEDSAMYFCASMASTDTQYFGPGTRLTVL.